The clone carrying this T cell receptor beta chain has a single count. What it binds is unknown. Peripheral blood came from all dose cohorts at three timepoints. This sample was included in a study of OX40 agonist ivuxolimab in advanced cancers. As for the study in general: Ivuxolimab, an antibody acting as an agonist of OX40 (CD134), was used to treat patients. Study-wide results and limits: The study found that CD8+ T cells averaged more expanded clones than CD4+. Clonal expansion by week 6 occurred in CD4+ and CD8+ blood T cells (at 0.1 to 3.0 mg/kg).

Germline values: CDR1 LNHNV, CDR2 YYDKDF (reference sequence). Trimming took off 4 bases at V and 7 bases at J, with 17 bases between the two ends. The CDR3 length is 15 residues. Measured with immunoSEQ multiplex PCR; TCRdb has only the in-frame clones, and not every one. The sample comprises around 58,000 clones, approximately 86% of which are singletons, and about 13% rests with the top ten. The source material was CD4+ or CD8+ T cells sorted from blood, sampled in a trial of the OX40 agonist ivuxolimab. The receptor was isolated from an adult with an advanced solid tumor such as melanoma, head and neck, liver or kidney cancer. This chain joins TRBV15 and TRBJ2-4, with a possible D match to TRBD2 (7 bases). CDR3 loop: CATSTHRGGPNIQYF. The CDR3 DNA reads as TGTGCCACCAGCACTCATAGGGGGGGCCCCAACATTCAGTACTTC.